This T cell receptor beta chain was documented in a study of blood T cell repertoires in COVID-19. Only in-frame clones appear in the TCRdb table, and some are missing; sequencing was by immunoSEQ multiplex PCR. The table has about 260,000 clones, about nine tenths seen once. V trimming: 5 bases; J trimming: 0 bases; junction bases outside the gene matches: 12. The CDR3 spans 18 residues. The germline CDR1 and CDR2 sequences are LNHDA and SQIVND (reference sequence). This clone was observed a single time. The sample taken for sequencing was peripheral blood. The chain recombines TRBV19 with TRBJ1-3; 8 bases fit TRBD1. This TCR was recovered from a woman in her 30s with COVID-19, enrolled during active disease. CDR3 loop: CASSPSGTGGSSGNTIYF. CDR3 nucleotide sequence: TGTGCCAGTAGTCCCTCCGGGACAGGCGGTTCCTCTGGAAACACCATATATTTT.